One and the same sample provided the 21 T cell receptor beta chains below, sequenced in a study of blood T cell repertoires in COVID-19. The data were produced by immunoSEQ multiplex PCR, yet TCRdb's version contains in-frame clones alone and is incomplete. The data show 200,000 to 250,000 clones, 75% to 90% seen once. Sequencing used peripheral blood. These receptors all come from a woman in her 30s who had recovered from COVID-19.

The chain recombines TRBV19 with TRBJ1-2, with D possibly being TRBD1 (5 bases). The CDR3 length is 15 residues. CDR1 and CDR2 (germline): LNHDA, SQIVND (reference sequence). Deletions cut 1 base from V and 6 bases from J, with 15 bases between. As DNA, the CDR3 is TGTGCCAGTAGTATAGCTCTCCCCGGGGGGAATGGCTACACCTTC. Its protein product is CASSIALPGGNGYTF.

The chain links TRBV4-3 to TRBJ1-4; 11 bases align to TRBD1. From germline, CDR1 is LGHNA and CDR2 YSLEER. This CDR3 spans 17 amino acids. With 3 bases clipped from V and 10 bases from J, the junction kept 13 bases outside the gene matches. The CDR3 here is CASSHRTPGQGVGKLFF. CDR3 nucleotide sequence: TGCGCCAGCAGCCATAGGACGCCGGGACAGGGGGTGGGAAAACTGTTTTTT.

This clone has only one observation. One end of the junction does not line up with germline, which may come from a read error. The V gene is TRBV5-6, the J gene TRBJ2-5; tentative D call: TRBD2 (7 bases). The germline gives CDR1 SGHDT, CDR2 YYEEEE. This CDR3 region has 14 residues. The chain's CDR3 is CASGLVGRGETQYF. The DNA of the CDR3 is TGTGCCAGCGGCTTAGTGGGGAGGGGGGAGACCCAGTACTTC.

This sequence joins TRBV9 and TRBJ2-1, with D unclear. The CDR3 consists of 15 residues. Germline-derived CDR1 and CDR2 are SGDLS and YYNGEE. Deletions cut 0 bases from V and 3 bases from J, with 10 bases between. The CDR3 region is CASSVGISHYNEQFF. The CDR3 DNA follows: TGTGCCAGCAGCGTAGGTATTAGCCACTACAATGAGCAGTTCTTC.

The V call is TRBV7-9, the J call TRBJ1-3, with D possibly TRBD1 on 6 matching bases. The germline V gene encodes CDR1 SEHNR and CDR2 FQNEAQ (reference sequence). Trimming cost V 5 bases and J 4 bases, with 6 bases left between them. CDR3 size: 12 residues. Here the CDR3 DNA reads TGTGCCAGCAGCGACAGGGGAAACACCATATATTTT. Its translation: CASSDRGNTIYF.

The rearrangement joins TRBV9 to TRBJ2-3; 11 bases fit TRBD2. The trim removed 2 bases at V and 4 bases at J, leaving 6 bases unmatched. CDR3 size: 16 residues. Looked up from germline, CDR1 is SGDLS and CDR2 is YYNGEE. CDR3 amino acids: CASSVGTSGGPDTQYF. CDR3 coding DNA: TGTGCCAGCAGCGTGGGAACTAGCGGGGGTCCAGATACGCAGTATTTT.

The chain links TRBV7-9 to TRBJ1-6, with 7 bases aligning to TRBD1. CDR3 length: 14 amino acids. Losses at the gene ends were 10 bases for V and 9 bases for J; bases not matched to a gene: 12. CDR1 and CDR2 from the germline V gene are SEHNR and FQNEAQ (reference sequence). CDR3 sequence reads: CATTRRQGGSPLHF. CDR3 in DNA: TGTGCCACCACAAGAAGACAGGGCGGTTCACCCCTCCACTTT.

The gene calls are TRBV10-3 and TRBJ1-1, with TRBD1 identical over 7 bases. CDR3 length: 15 amino acids. Germline V gene data show CDR1 as ENHRY and CDR2 as SYGVKD. Unmatched junction bases numbered 9, after V lost 2 bases and J lost 6 bases. The CDR3 here is CAISELGAGQAEAFF. The CDR3 DNA sequence: TGTGCCATCAGTGAGCTGGGGGCTGGACAGGCTGAAGCTTTCTTT.

The chain couples TRBV11-2 to TRBJ1-1; no clear D. CDR1 and CDR2 from the germline V gene are SGHAT and FQNNGV. The germline V and J ends were trimmed by 3 bases and 4 bases, with 15 bases remaining between them. The CDR3 contains 15 residues. CDR3 region: CASSLDPGMSTEAFF. The CDR3 nucleotides read TGTGCCAGCAGCTTGGATCCGGGAATGTCCACTGAAGCTTTCTTT.

In its sample, this clone was seen a few times. The rearrangement uses TRBV7-9 and TRBJ2-1; a weak D match, TRBD2 (6 bases). Germline V gene data show CDR1 as SEHNR and CDR2 as FQNEAQ (reference sequence). The ends were cut back, 6 bases at V and 5 bases at J, with 11 bases in the middle. The CDR3 runs to 13 residues. In nucleotides, the CDR3 is TGTGCCAGCAGGACCGGGACTCACAATGAGCAGTTCTTC. Translating gives CASRTGTHNEQFF.

This chain joins TRBV2 and TRBJ2-1; no definite D call. V gave up 6 bases and J gave up 2 bases, with 8 bases separating them. CDR3 length: 13 residues. Germline CDR1 is SNHLY and CDR2 is FYNNEI. This chain's CDR3 is CASSVETYNEQFF. The CDR3 nucleotides are TGTGCCAGCAGCGTCGAGACCTACAATGAGCAGTTCTTC.

J is TRBJ1-2 and V is TRBV12-5; D is undetermined. The CDR3 spans 13 residues. V was cut by 6 bases and J by 3 bases, with 11 bases left in between. Germline assignment: CDR1 LGHNT and CDR2 FRNRAP. CDR3 in DNA: TGTGCTAGTGGAGCCCCTGTGGACTATGGCTACACCTTC. This sequence encodes CASGAPVDYGYTF.

The V call is TRBV10-3, the J call TRBJ1-1; D is unresolved. The ends were cut back, 4 bases at V and 1 base at J, with 4 bases in the middle. The germline CDR1 and CDR2 sequences are ENHRY and SYGVKD. This CDR3 has 12 residues. The CDR3 DNA reads TGTGCCATCAGTGGGGCGAACACTGAAGCTTTCTTT. Residues: CAISGANTEAFF.

V usage is TRBV12-5 and J usage is TRBJ2-5; 9 bases line up with TRBD1. The CDR3 runs to 14 residues. The ends lost 7 bases at V and 5 bases at J; junction bases unmatched: 8. From germline, CDR1 is LGHNT and CDR2 FRNRAP. The CDR3 sequence is CASAKGQGWETQYF. The CDR3 DNA reads as TGTGCTAGTGCCAAGGGACAGGGATGGGAGACCCAGTACTTC.

This clone has a handful of counts. The CDR3 sequence: CASSFTSGGYQETQYF. The DNA for the CDR3 is TGTGCCAGCAGCTTCACTAGCGGGGGGTACCAAGAGACCCAGTACTTC. The gene calls are TRBV11-2 and TRBJ2-5, with 12 positions matching TRBD2. After removal of 3 bases from V and 0 bases from J, the junction contained 2 bases not matched to a gene. This CDR3 spans 16 amino acids. Germline assignment: CDR1 SGHAT and CDR2 FQNNGV.

The V call is TRBV9, the J call TRBJ2-3, with 8 bases matching TRBD1. J gave up 4 bases and V 4 bases, and 11 bases lay outside the gene matches. This CDR3 is 16 amino acids long. Germline-derived CDR1 and CDR2 are SGDLS and YYNGEE. In nucleotides, the CDR3 is TGTGCCAGCAGCACTCAGGGGGCGCAAGTGGCAGATACGCAGTATTTT. Translation gives CASSTQGAQVADTQYF.

The V gene is TRBV2, the J gene TRBJ1-1; a weak D match, TRBD1 (5 bases). The ends were cut back, 0 bases at V and 3 bases at J, with 11 bases in the middle. CDR3 length: 15 amino acids. From germline, CDR1 is SNHLY and CDR2 FYNNEI. The CDR3 sequence is CASSEATRADTEAFF. The CDR3 region has the DNA TGTGCCAGCAGTGAAGCGACCAGGGCGGACACTGAAGCTTTCTTT.

The sample holds one count of this clone. V gene TRBV11-2 combines with J gene TRBJ2-3; TRBD2 aligns across 8 bases. V lost 4 bases, J lost 0 bases, and 9 bases stayed unmatched. Looked up from germline, CDR1 is SGHAT and CDR2 is FQNNGV. CDR3 size: 17 residues. The CDR3 region is CASSYRGGGPSTDTQYF. The CDR3 nucleotides read TGTGCCAGCAGCTACAGAGGCGGGGGGCCAAGCACAGATACGCAGTATTTT.

This chain joins TRBV7-9 and TRBJ2-2; possible D gene TRBD2, 6 bases. This CDR3 has 16 amino acids. Trimming removed 2 bases from V and 3 bases from J, with 13 bases in between. The germline CDR1 and CDR2 sequences are SEHNR and FQNEAQ (reference sequence). CDR3 sequence: CASSLIVGGDTGELFF. In nucleotides, the CDR3 is TGTGCCAGCAGCTTAATCGTGGGAGGTGACACCGGGGAGCTGTTTTTT.

The V and J genes are TRBV7-6 and TRBJ2-7; D perhaps matches TRBD2 (6 bases). CDR3 length: 17 amino acids. V lost 8 bases, J lost 6 bases, and 29 bases lay in between. Per germline, CDR1 SGHVS and CDR2 FNYEAQ. CDR3 DNA sequence: TGTGCCAGCCGCCCCTTGGGTGTGGCGGCATCGGAGGGCGAGCAGTACTTC. This sequence encodes CASRPLGVAASEGEQYF. Variable domain in full (rest from reference TRBV7-6 and TRBJ2-7): GAGVSQSPRYKVTKRGQDVALRCDPISGHVSLYWYRQALGQGPEFLTYFNYEAQQDKSGLPNDRFSAERPEGSISTLTIQRTEQRDSAMYRCASRPLGVAASEGEQYFGPGTRLTVT.

V gene TRBV19 combines with J gene TRBJ2-6, with TRBD2 identical over 12 bases. The CDR3 is made up of 21 amino acids. V was pared by 3 bases and J by 0 bases, with 12 bases of the junction left unmatched. Germline lookup yields CDR1 LNHDA and CDR2 SQIVND (reference sequence). The CDR3 nucleotides read TGTGCCAGTAGTATCCCGGGACTAGCGGGCCATAGACGCTCTGGGGCCAACGTCCTGACTTTC. This sequence encodes CASSIPGLAGHRRSGANVLTF.